This record covers a single TCR beta chain. Profiling relied on immunoSEQ multiplex PCR, and the TCRdb table lists in-frame clones only, not all of them. The sample shows 500,000 to 750,000 clones, roughly 88% of them seen only once. This sample is drawn from a study of shared T cell receptors in the human thymus. The length of the CDR3 is 13 residues. Trimming stripped 4 bases from V and 5 bases from J, with 11 bases between. Looked up from germline, CDR1 is LGHNA and CDR2 is YSLEER. The same specimen was also included in a second study, on human thymus T cells. That source notes: Those donating were healthy Finnish infants in corrective surgery for congenital heart defects. Surgeons resected thymus tissue during corrective heart surgery. Apparent skewing of V and J gene usage characterized both thymic and blood repertoires. Unrelated people showed highly overlapping thymic repertoires, related research reported.

The sequence derives from a boy less than two years old with a congenital heart defect. The chain recombines TRBV4-3 with TRBJ1-1, with D hard to call. The sequenced material came from thymocytes. In DNA form, the CDR3 reads TGCGCCAGCAGCCCCACGAACGGTACTGAAGCTTTCTTT. Amino acid sequence: CASSPTNGTEAFF.